The 6 T cell receptor beta chains reported below all come from one sample, sequenced in a study of control samples from healthy donors and cancer patients. TCRdb's table, derived via immunoSEQ multiplex PCR, lists solely in-frame clones and lacks some. The profile shows some 71,000 clones, over 85% of them singletons. The sequenced sample consisted of PBMCs. The source of these receptors is a man aged 60 to 75 with colorectal cancer.

The gene calls are TRBV19 and TRBJ1-4; D might be TRBD1 (6 bases). V lost 10 bases to trimming and J lost 6 bases, with 18 bases between them. The germline gives CDR1 LNHDA, CDR2 SQIVND (reference sequence). The CDR3 is 14 residues long. The CDR3 nucleotides are TGTGCCACCCGGTGGGGGGGCGCCGATGAAAAACTGTTTTTT. Translating gives CATRWGGADEKLFF.

The J gene is TRBJ2-2, the V gene TRBV7-2, with a tentative D call TRBD1 (6 bases). This CDR3 has 14 amino acids. CDR1 is SGHTA, CDR2 FQGNSA, per germline. The ends were cut back, 5 bases at V and 3 bases at J, with 10 bases in the middle. In nucleotides, the CDR3 is TGTGCCAGCAGCCCGCGACAGGACACCGGGGAGCTGTTTTTT. Amino acid sequence: CASSPRQDTGELFF.

V is TRBV29-1 and J is TRBJ2-2; 8 bases align to TRBD2. CDR1 and CDR2 from the germline V gene are SQVTM and ANQGSEA. The J segment lost 3 bases and the V segment lost 6 bases, leaving 12 bases of the junction unmatched. The CDR3 extends over 16 amino acids. CDR3 amino acids: CSVHTWTGGDTGELFF. The CDR3 region has the DNA TGCAGCGTGCACACCTGGACGGGGGGGGACACCGGGGAGCTGTTTTTT.

This clone came up a few times. This chain joins TRBV12-3 or TRBV12-4 and TRBJ2-7, with D unresolved. Trimming shortened V by 6 bases and J by 0 bases, and 6 bases separated the two germline ends. The CDR3 is 12 residues long. The CDR3 DNA reads as TGTGCCAGCAGCACAAGCTCCTACGAGCAGTACTTC. It specifies CASSTSSYEQYF.

V and J are TRBV5-3 and TRBJ1-2; 8 bases are shared with TRBD1. TRBV5-3 is labeled an ORF, and its function is uncertain. Trimming took 4 bases from V and 6 from J; bases not matched to a gene: 8. The CDR3 covers 14 residues. The CDR3 region is CARSQGQGLDGYTF. The DNA for the CDR3 is TGTGCCAGAAGCCAAGGACAGGGTCTGGATGGCTACACCTTC.

V is TRBV19 and J is TRBJ2-1; 10 bases fit TRBD1. With V trimmed by 3 bases and J by 6 bases, 2 bases remained unmatched. CDR3 length: 14 amino acids. The germline V gene has CDR1 LNHDA and CDR2 SQIVND (reference sequence). CDR3 region: CASSIWDRGNEQFF. For the CDR3, the DNA is TGTGCCAGTAGTATTTGGGACAGGGGCAATGAGCAGTTCTTC. Filled out from reference TRBV19 and TRBJ2-1, the complete variable domain reads DGGITQSPKYLFRKEGQNVTLSCEQNLNHDAMYWYRQDPGQGLRLIYYSQIVNDFQKGDIAEGYSVSREKKESFPLTVTSAQKNPTAFYLCASSIWDRGNEQFFGPGTRLTVL.